This T cell receptor (beta chain) stems from a study of shared clonotypes between healthy human individuals (dated by TCRdb to the early 2020s). Notes on the research overall: The cohort included three men and a couple of women between 18 and 49 years of age. Leukapheresis yielded between about 0.94 and 10 billion PBMCs per donor. Different laboratories and diverse techniques were used to prepare libraries and sequence TCR repertoires, to increase sequencing depth and limit assay-specific biases. Blood TCR repertoires of about 5 healthy adults were deeply sequenced to estimate repertoire size and the extent of clonotype sharing between individuals. Points the paper makes about the study in general: Sampling was restricted to blood, and TCR repertoires in tissues likely differ from the TCR repertoires found in blood. Because the study included a small number of donors, the genetic and exposure-history diversity represented was limited. Pairwise subsampling led to the expectation that sequencing depth would affect the degree of clonotype sharing among donors.

Using the deep immunoSEQ assay, TCR CDR3 regions were amplified from genomic DNA by multiplex PCR. For each cell subset, the extracted genomic DNA was distributed evenly across all wells of several immunoSEQ 96-well plates, and each plate served as one replicate. For unsorted PBMC, each replicate PCR was loaded with approximately 320 ng genomic DNA, equivalent to roughly 31,000 T cell genomes. Genomic DNA from unsorted PBMC was sequenced over ten immunoSEQ deep assay plates. The purified libraries were quantified using a Qubit 3.0 fluorometer, sized with a Bioanalyzer 2100, and then quantified again using the KAPA Library Quantification kit. Every immunoSEQ 96-well plate was sequenced on a separate single-read 150-cycle Illumina NextSeq 550 flow cell. The study's own analysis went as follows. Because the immunoSEQ output included only junctional sequences and no quality scores, the filtering could not be the same as the filtering used for full-length reads. To assign V/J genes and CDR3, sequences were annotated using PyIR, a Python wrapper for IgBLAST v1.9, with IMGT germline references. Any read was removed if the V/J assignment was weak (E-value above 1e-6), the CDR3 was missing, or the read contained stop codons, out-of-frame junctions, or ambiguous translated residues. V3J clonotypes were defined as sequences sharing an identical inferred V gene, J gene, and CDR3 amino acid sequence. To compute the percentage overlap between repertoires, the number of shared unique clonotypes was divided by the size of the smaller repertoire. RTK rarefaction, the Chao1 estimator, and Recon v2.1 estimates of unobserved clonotypes were used to assess repertoire richness. Here the immuneACCESS table is served through TCRdb, limited to in-frame sequences with V and J called. Missing clones are a known gap in these copies; in checked studies unresolved V genes cover under half, and the rest lacks a known reason. That table gives V, J and clone size, and the DNA gave D and trimming. Across this sample there are fewer than 650,000 clones, with over 65% seen only once. Together, the top ten hold 13% of the sample.

With regard to this clone: Its antigen has not been determined. Base-call qualities are not available, and no considerably larger clone is one nucleotide away.

Donors were healthy HIV-negative adults with no recently reported acute infections or vaccinations. Every donor was a Caucasian adult residing in Nashville, Tennessee, USA. In the unsorted samples, 70 million to 95 million PBMCs were counted, and genomic DNA was extracted using the QIAamp DNA Blood Mini kit. After blood collection by leukapheresis, PBMCs were isolated using Ficoll-Histopaque density gradient centrifugation and then cryopreserved in the vapor phase of liquid nitrogen. For this chain, trimming is 3 bases at the V end and 6 bases at the J end, and the number of junction bases without a gene match is 2. Measured from the cysteine to the phenylalanine, the CDR3 is 14 residues long. CDR3 DNA only is kept here, 42 bases in frame from base 1. Per the germline V gene (reference sequence), PRHDT is the CDR1 and FYEKMQ is the CDR2.

Sequencing input: PBMCs. The receptor chain draws on TRBV13 and TRBJ2-1, with 10 bases matching TRBD2. The TCR originated in a woman aged 40 to 55 in good health. Some clones in this sample may be carry-over from other donors' samples. The base sequence is TGTGCCAGCAGCTTCAGCGGGAGGGTCAATGAGCAGTTCTTC. This sequence encodes CASSFSGRVNEQFF.